The TCR beta chain under discussion was sequenced for a study of blood T cell repertoires in COVID-19. Using immunoSEQ multiplex PCR, the repertoire was profiled, and TCRdb retains in-frame clones only, with some absent. There are approximately 300,000 clones in the sample; about 83% occur only once, and 0.95% to 1.5% lies in the top ten. V was clipped by 4 bases and J by 5 bases, with 11 bases between them. Germline V gene lookup returns CDR1 SGHTA and CDR2 FQGNSA. This CDR3 is 13 amino acids long. The J gene is TRBJ1-1, the V gene TRBV7-2; D is ambiguous. The sample taken for sequencing was peripheral blood. The origin of this receptor is a woman aged 45-65 years with acute or convalescent COVID-19. DNA of the CDR3: TGTGCCAGCAGCTCCCGGACTTCAACTGAAGCTTTCTTT. Its translation: CASSSRTSTEAFF.